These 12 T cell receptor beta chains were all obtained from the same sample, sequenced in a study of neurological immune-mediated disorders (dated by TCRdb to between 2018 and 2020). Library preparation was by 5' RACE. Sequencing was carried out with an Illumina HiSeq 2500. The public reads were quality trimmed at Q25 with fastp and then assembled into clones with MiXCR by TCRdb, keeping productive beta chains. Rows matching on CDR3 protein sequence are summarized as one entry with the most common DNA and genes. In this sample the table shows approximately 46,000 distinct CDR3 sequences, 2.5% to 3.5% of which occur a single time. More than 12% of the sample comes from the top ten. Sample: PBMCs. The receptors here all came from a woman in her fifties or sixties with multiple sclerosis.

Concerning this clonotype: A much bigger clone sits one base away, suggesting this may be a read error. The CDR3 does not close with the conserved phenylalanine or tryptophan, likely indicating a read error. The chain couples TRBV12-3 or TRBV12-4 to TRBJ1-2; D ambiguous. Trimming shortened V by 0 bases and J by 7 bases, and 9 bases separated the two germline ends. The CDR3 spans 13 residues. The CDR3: CASSLAGISGYTV. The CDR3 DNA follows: TGTGCCAGCAGTTTAGCAGGGATCAGTGGCTACACCGTC.

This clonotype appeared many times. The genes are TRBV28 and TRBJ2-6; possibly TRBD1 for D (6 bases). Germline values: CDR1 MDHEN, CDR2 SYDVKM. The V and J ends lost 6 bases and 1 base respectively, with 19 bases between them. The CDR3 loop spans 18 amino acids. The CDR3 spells CASSLRTVGISGANVLTF. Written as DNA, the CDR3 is TGTGCCAGCAGCCTACGGACAGTTGGAATATCTGGGGCCAACGTCCTGACTTTC.

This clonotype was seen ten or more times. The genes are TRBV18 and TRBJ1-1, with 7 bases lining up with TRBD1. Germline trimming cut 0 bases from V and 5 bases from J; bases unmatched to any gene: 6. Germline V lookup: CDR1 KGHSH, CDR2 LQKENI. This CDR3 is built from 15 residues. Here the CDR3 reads CASSPPTQGVTEAFF. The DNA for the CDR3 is TGTGCCAGCTCACCACCGACCCAGGGGGTTACTGAAGCTTTCTTT.

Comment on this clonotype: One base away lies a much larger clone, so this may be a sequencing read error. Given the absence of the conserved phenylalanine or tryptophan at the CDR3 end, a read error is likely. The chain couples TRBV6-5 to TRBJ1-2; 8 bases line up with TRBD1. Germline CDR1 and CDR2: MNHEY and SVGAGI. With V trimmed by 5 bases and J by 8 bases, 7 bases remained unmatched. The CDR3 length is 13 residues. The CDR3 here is CASSQTDRVGYTC. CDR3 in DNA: TGTGCCAGCAGTCAGACGGACAGGGTCGGCTACACCTGC.

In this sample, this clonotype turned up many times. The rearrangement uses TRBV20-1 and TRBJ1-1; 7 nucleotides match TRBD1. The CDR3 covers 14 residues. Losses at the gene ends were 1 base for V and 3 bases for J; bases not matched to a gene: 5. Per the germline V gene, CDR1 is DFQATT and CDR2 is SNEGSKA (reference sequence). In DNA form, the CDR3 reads TGCAGTGCTAGAGGAGGGGACAGCCACACTGAAGCTTTCTTT. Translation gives CSARGGDSHTEAFF.

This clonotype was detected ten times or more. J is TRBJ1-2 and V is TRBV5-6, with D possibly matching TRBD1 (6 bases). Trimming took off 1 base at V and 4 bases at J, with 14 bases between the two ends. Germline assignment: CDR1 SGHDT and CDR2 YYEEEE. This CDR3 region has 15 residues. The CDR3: CASSLFSGAFYGYTF. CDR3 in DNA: TGTGCCAGCAGCTTGTTCTCAGGGGCCTTCTATGGCTACACCTTC. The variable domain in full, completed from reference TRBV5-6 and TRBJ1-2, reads DAGVTQSPTHLIKTRGQQVTLRCSPKSGHDTVSWYQQALGQGPQFIFQYYEEEERQRGNFPDRFSGHQFPNYSSELNVNALLLGDSALYLCASSLFSGAFYGYTFGSGTRLTVV.

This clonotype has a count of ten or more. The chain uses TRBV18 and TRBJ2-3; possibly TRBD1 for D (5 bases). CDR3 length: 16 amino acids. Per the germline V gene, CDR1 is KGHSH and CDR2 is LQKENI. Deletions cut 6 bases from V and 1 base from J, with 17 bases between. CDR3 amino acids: CASSTYAGQGTDTQYF. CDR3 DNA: TGTGCCAGCTCCACCTACGCAGGACAAGGCACAGATACGCAGTATTTT.

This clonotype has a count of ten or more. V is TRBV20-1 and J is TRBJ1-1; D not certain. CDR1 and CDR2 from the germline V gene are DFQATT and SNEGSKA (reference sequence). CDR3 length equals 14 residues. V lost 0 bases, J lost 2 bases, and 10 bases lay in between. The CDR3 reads CSARDLQINTEAFF. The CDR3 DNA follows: TGCAGTGCTAGAGATTTACAGATAAACACTGAAGCTTTCTTT.

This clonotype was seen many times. The CDR3 region has the DNA TGTGCCAGCAAGGGACTAGCGGGAGAACACGAGCAGTACTTC. The encoded protein is CASKGLAGEHEQYF. The chain couples TRBV5-6 to TRBJ2-7; TRBD2 matches 14 bases. The CDR3 consists of 14 residues. Germline trimming cut 6 bases from V and 5 bases from J; bases unmatched to any gene: 4. CDR1 is SGHDT and CDR2 is YYEEEE in the germline V gene.

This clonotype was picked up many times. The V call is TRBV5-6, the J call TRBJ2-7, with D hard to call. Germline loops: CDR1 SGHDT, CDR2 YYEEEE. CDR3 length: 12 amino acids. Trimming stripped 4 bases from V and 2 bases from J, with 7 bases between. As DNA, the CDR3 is TGTGCCAGCAGCCTGGGGACCTACGAGCAGTACGTC. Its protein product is CASSLGTYEQYV.

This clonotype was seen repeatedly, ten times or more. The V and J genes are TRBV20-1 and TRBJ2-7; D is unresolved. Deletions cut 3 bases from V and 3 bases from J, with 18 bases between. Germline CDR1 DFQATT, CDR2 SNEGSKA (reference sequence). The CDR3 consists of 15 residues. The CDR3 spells CSASKVAGYYYEQYF. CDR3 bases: TGCAGTGCTAGTAAGGTCGCAGGATACTACTACGAGCAGTACTTC.

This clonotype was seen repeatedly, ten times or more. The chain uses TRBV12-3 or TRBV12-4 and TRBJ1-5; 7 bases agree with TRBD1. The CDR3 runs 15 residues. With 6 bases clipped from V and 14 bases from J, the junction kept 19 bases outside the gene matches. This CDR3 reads CASSLLMGARGAKHF. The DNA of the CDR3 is TGTGCCAGCAGCCTCCTTATGGGGGCCAGGGGGGCTAAGCATTTT.